The clone carrying this T cell receptor beta chain has more than one count but fewer than ten. This record comes from a study of blood T cell dynamics during melanoma immunotherapy. Time point here: pre-treatment baseline. Every bulk PBMC sample received the same 350 ng of DNA. The data were produced by immunoSEQ multiplex PCR, yet TCRdb's version contains in-frame clones alone and is incomplete. The sample yields about 20,000 clones, under 90% seen once. Germline V lookup: CDR1 GTSNPN, CDR2 SVGIG (reference sequence). The CDR3 length is 17 residues. Trimming shortened V by 0 bases and J by 3 bases, and 21 bases separated the two germline ends.

The V and J genes are TRBV30 and TRBJ2-7; D is perhaps TRBD1 (7 bases). The sample in question was blood, obtained from a patient treated with checkpoint blockade. This clonotype was sampled from a human donor with melanoma. This CDR3 is CAWSVLASGGGRYEQYF. The DNA of the CDR3 is TGTGCCTGGAGTGTACTAGCCTCAGGGGGAGGACGCTACGAGCAGTACTTC. Drawing the rest from reference TRBV30 and TRBJ2-7, the complete variable domain is SQTIHQWPATLVQPVGSPLSLECTVEGTSNPNLYWYRQAAGRGLQLLFYSVGIGQISSEVPQNLSASRPQDRQFILSSKKLLLSDSGFYLCAWSVLASGGGRYEQYFGPGTRLTVT.